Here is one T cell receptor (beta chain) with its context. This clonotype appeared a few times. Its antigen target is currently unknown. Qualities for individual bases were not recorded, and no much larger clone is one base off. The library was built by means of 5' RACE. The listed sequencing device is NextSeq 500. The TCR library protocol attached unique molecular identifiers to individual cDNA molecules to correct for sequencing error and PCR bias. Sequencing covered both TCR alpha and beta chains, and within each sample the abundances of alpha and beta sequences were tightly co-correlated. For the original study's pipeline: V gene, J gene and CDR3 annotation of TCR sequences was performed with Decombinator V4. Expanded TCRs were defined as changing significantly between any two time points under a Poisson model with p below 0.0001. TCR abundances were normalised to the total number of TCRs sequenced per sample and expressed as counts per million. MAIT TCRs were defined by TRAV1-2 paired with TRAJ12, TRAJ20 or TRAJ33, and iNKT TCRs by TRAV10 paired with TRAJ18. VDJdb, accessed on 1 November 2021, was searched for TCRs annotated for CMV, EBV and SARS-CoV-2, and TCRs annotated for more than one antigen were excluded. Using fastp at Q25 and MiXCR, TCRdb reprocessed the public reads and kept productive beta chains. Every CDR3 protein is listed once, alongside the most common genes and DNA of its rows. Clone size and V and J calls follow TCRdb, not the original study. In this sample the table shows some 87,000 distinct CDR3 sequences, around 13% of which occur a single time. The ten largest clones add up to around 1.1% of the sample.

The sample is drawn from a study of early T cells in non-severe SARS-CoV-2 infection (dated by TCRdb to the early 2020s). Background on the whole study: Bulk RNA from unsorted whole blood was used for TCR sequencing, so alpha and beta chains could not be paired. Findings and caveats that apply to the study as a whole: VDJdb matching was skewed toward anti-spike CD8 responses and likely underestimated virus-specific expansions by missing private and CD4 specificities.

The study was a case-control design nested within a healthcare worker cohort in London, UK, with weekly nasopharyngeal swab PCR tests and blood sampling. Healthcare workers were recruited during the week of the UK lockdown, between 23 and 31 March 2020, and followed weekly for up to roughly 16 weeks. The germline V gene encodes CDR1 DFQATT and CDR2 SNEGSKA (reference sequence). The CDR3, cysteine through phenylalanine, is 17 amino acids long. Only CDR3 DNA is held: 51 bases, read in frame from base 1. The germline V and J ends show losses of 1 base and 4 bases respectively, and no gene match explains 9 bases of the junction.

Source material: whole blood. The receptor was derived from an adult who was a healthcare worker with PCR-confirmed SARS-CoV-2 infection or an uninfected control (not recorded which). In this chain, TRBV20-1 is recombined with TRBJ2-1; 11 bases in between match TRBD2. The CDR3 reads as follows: CSARVVTSGSQYNEQFF. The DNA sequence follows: TGCAGTGCTAGAGTGGTAACTAGCGGGAGCCAATACAATGAGCAGTTCTTC.